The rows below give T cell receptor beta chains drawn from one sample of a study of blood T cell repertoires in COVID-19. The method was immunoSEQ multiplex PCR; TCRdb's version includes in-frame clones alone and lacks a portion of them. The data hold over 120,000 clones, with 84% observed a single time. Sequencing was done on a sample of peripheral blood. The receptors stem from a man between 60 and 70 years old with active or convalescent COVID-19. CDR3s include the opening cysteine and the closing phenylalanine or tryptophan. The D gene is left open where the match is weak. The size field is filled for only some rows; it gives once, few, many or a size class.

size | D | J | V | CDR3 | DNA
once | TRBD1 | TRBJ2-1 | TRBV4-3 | CASSQGTGAAGVSYNEQFF | TGCGCCAGCAGCCAAGGGACAGGGGCGGCGGGAGTCTCCTACAATGAGCAGTTCTTC
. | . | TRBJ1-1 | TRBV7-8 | CASSLEGALNTEAFF | TGTGCCAGCAGCTTAGAGGGAGCCCTGAACACTGAAGCTTTCTTT
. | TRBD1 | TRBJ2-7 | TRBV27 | CASRIGQGAYEQYF | TGTGCCAGCAGGATCGGACAGGGGGCATACGAGCAGTACTTC
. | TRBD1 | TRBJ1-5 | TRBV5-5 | CASSRTGTGVIGNQPQHF | TGTGCCAGCAGCCGGACCGGGACAGGGGTGATAGGCAATCAGCCCCAGCATTTT
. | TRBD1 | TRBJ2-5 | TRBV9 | CASSPQGETQYF | TGTGCCAGCAGCCCACAGGGGGAGACCCAGTACTTC
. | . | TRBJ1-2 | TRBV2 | CASSSDSIYGYTF | TGTGCCAGCAGTTCAGACAGTATCTATGGCTACACCTTC
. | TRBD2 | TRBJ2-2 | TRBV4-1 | CASSPGLAGKGELFF | TGCGCCAGCAGCCCGGGACTAGCGGGTAAAGGGGAGCTGTTTTTT
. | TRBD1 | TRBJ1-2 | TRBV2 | CASKGTATVNYGYTF | TGTGCCAGCAAAGGGACAGCAACCGTTAACTATGGCTACACCTTC
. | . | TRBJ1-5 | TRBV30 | CAWSGGTSNQPQHF | TGTGCCTGGAGTGGCGGGACCAGCAATCAGCCCCAGCATTTT
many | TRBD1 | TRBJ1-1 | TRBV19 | CASSIMGQGVPEAFF | TGTGCCAGTAGTATTATGGGACAGGGGGTTCCTGAAGCTTTCTTT
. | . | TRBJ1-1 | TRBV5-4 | CASSTQGVSEAFF | TGTGCCAGCAGCACTCAGGGTGTATCTGAAGCTTTCTTT
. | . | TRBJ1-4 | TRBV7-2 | CASRREATAATNEKLFF | TGTGCCAGCAGGAGGGAGGCCACCGCTGCAACTAATGAAAAACTGTTTTTT
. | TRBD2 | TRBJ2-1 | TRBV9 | CASSVAGTSPPNEQFF | TGTGCCAGCAGCGTGGCCGGGACTAGCCCACCGAATGAGCAGTTCTTC
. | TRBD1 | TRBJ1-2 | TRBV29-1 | CSVGDRARGYTF | TGCAGCGTGGGGGACAGGGCGAGAGGCTACACCTTC
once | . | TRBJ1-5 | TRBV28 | CASSLFEHISQPQHF | TGTGCCAGCAGTTTATTCGAACATATCAGTCAGCCCCAGCATTTT
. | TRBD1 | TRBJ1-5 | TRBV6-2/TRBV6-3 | CASTPDRSNQPQHF | TGTGCCAGCACCCCGGACAGGAGCAATCAGCCCCAGCATTTT
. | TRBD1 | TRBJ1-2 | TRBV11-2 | CASSRTGQAYGYTF | TGTGCCAGCAGCCGGACGGGACAGGCATATGGCTACACCTTC
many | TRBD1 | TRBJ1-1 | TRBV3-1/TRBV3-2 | CASSPRQGWNTEAFF | TGTGCCAGCAGCCCCCGACAGGGGTGGAACACTGAAGCTTTCTTT
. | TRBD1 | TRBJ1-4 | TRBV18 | CASSPNSVTGGNEKLFF | TGTGCCAGCTCACCAAATTCCGTGACAGGGGGGAATGAAAAACTGTTTTTT
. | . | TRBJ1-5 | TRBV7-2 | CASSGRGGAGQPQHF | TGTGCCAGCAGCGGGAGGGGGGGCGCAGGTCAGCCCCAGCATTTT
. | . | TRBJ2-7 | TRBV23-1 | CASSRQGIYEQYF | TGCGCCAGCAGTCGGCAGGGGATATACGAGCAGTACTTC
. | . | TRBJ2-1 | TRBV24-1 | CATSDGRRGPYYNEQFF | TGTGCCACCAGTGATGGGAGGCGGGGGCCGTACTACAATGAGCAGTTCTTC
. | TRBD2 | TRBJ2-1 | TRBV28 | CASSLPRLAGGNEQFF | TGTGCCAGCAGTTTACCTCGGCTAGCGGGAGGCAATGAGCAGTTCTTC
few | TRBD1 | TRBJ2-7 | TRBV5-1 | CASSTYGTDIYEQYF | TGCGCCAGCAGCACCTACGGGACAGACATCTACGAGCAGTACTTC
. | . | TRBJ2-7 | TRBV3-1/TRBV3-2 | CASSQDRRQYF | TGTGCCAGCAGCCAAGATCGTAGGCAGTACTTC